This record covers a single T cell receptor beta chain. Antigen: not known. The data were obtained in a study of cytomegalovirus exposure and HLA in healthy donors. Points from the study as a whole: A highly shared variant cluster was judged a likely technical artifact. TCR beta chain V- and J-gene trimming was linked, in a later analysis, to a missense variant in DCLRE1C.

As for the donors, each was a healthy bone marrow donor. When sampled, the donors appeared nominally healthy, though they likely had unrecorded immune exposures. The PCR ran on 60 Vbeta and 13 Jbeta primers. Libraries were prepared by immunoSEQ multiplex PCR; TCRdb keeps only in-frame clonotypes and omits some of them. The table for this sample gives fewer than 110,000 clones. The CDR3 sequence is 14 residues long. The V end was cut by 4 bases, the J end by 0 bases, with 10 bases between. Germline V CDR1 and CDR2: WNHNN, SYGVQD (reference sequence). The V call is TRBV10-1, the J call TRBJ2-7, with D perhaps TRBD2 (6 bases). Sequenced: PBMCs. This clonotype was obtained from a man aged 40-50 years in good health and CMV-seronegative. The CDR3 bases are TGCGCCAGCAGTGGACCGGGACTCTCCTACGAGCAGTACTTC. Its translation is CASSGPGLSYEQYF.